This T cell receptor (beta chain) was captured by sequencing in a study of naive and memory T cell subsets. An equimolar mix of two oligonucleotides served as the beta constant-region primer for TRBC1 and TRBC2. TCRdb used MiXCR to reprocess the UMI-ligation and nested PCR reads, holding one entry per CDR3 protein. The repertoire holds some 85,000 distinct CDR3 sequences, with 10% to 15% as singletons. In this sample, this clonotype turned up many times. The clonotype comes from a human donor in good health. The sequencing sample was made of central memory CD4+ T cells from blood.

CDR3: CSARDAGGRRGTGELFF. The CDR3 DNA reads TGCAGTGCTAGAGATGCAGGGGGCAGGCGGGGGACCGGGGAGCTGTTTTTT. The chain is built from TRBV20-1 and TRBJ2-2; possible D gene TRBD1, 8 bases. CDR3 size: 17 residues. V was shortened by 0 bases and J by 5 bases, with 19 bases between the two germline ends. CDR1 is DFQATT, CDR2 SNEGSKA, per germline (reference sequence).